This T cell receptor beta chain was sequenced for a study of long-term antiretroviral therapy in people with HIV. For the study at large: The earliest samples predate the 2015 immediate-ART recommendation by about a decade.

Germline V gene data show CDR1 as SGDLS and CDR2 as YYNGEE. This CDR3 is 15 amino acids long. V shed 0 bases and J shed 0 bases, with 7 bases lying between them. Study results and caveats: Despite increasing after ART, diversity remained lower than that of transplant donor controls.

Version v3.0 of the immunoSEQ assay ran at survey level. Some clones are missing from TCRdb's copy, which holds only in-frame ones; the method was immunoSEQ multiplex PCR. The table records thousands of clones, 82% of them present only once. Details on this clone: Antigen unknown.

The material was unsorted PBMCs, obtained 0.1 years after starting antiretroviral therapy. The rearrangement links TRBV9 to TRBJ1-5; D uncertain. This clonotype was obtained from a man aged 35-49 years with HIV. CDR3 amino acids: CASSVGGNSNQPQHF. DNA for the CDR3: TGTGCCAGCAGCGTAGGGGGAAATAGCAATCAGCCCCAGCATTTT.